Listed here are 9 T cell receptor beta chains from one sample, sequenced in a study of T cell responses to AZD1222 COVID-19 vaccine. Profiled with immunoSEQ multiplex PCR; TCRdb holds only in-frame clones, not every one. The sample lists some 120,000 clones, over 90% seen once, with 5.5% to 8% in the top ten. This specimen was peripheral blood, taken on day 0 of AZD1222 vaccination. The receptors stem from an adult in good health.

The rearrangement links TRBV3-1 (or the pseudogene TRBV3-2) to TRBJ2-3; unclear D gene. V was shortened by 1 base and J by 4 bases, with 6 bases between the two germline ends. The CDR3 is made up of 13 amino acids. Germline V gene sequence: CDR1 LGHDT, CDR2 YNNKEL (reference sequence). The CDR3 DNA reads TGTGCCAGCAGCCAAGGTCCCCCAGATACGCAGTATTTT. Translating gives CASSQGPPDTQYF.

The gene calls are TRBV18 and TRBJ2-1, with D possibly TRBD2 on 5 matching bases. V dropped 6 bases and J dropped 6 bases, with 18 bases sitting between them. The CDR3 is 15 amino acids. Germline CDR1 is KGHSH and CDR2 is LQKENI. The CDR3 region is CASSVVAGNINEQFF. CDR3 nucleotides: TGTGCCAGCTCGGTCGTAGCCGGGAATATCAATGAGCAGTTCTTC.

V is TRBV5-1 and J is TRBJ2-3; D remains unclear. The CDR3 extends over 17 amino acids. CDR1 is SGHRS, CDR2 YFSETQ, per germline. V lost 4 bases to trimming and J lost 2 bases, with 20 bases between them. The CDR3 spells CASSPRYEMRTTDTQYF. In nucleotides, the CDR3 is TGCGCCAGCAGCCCTCGGTACGAAATGAGGACCACAGATACGCAGTATTTT.

The chain carries TRBV28 and TRBJ1-1; D not resolved. CDR3 length: 11 amino acids. From germline, CDR1 is MDHEN and CDR2 SYDVKM. The ends were cut back, 7 bases at V and 11 bases at J, with 14 bases in the middle. The CDR3: CASTVGRGAFF. The DNA of the CDR3 is TGTGCCAGCACCGTAGGCAGAGGGGCTTTCTTT.

This sequence joins TRBV5-1 and TRBJ1-3; no reliable D call. The CDR3 length is 15 residues. Trimming removed 2 bases at V and 2 bases at J, with 11 bases between. CDR1 and CDR2 (germline): SGHRS, YFSETQ. The CDR3 loop is CASSLGGSAGNTIYF. CDR3 DNA sequence: TGCGCCAGCAGCTTAGGCGGGTCGGCTGGAAACACCATATATTTT.

The CDR3 is CASSLSAGASTQYF. The DNA of the CDR3 is TGTGCCAGCAGCTTATCCGCGGGAGCTTCTACGCAGTATTTT. The gene calls are TRBV13 and TRBJ2-3, with 7 positions matching TRBD2. The CDR3 is made up of 14 amino acids. Germline CDR1 and CDR2: PRHDT and FYEKMQ (reference sequence). J lost 8 bases, V lost 2 bases, and 7 bases had no gene match.

The chain joins TRBV5-6 to TRBJ1-2, with D unresolved. The CDR3 sequence is 12 residues long. V dropped 4 bases and J dropped 5 bases, with 9 bases sitting between them. Germline V gene lookup returns CDR1 SGHDT and CDR2 YYEEEE. CDR3: CASSVTEYGYTF. In DNA, the CDR3 is TGTGCCAGCAGCGTTACGGAGTATGGCTACACCTTC.

The chain uses TRBV5-1 and TRBJ2-5, with 8 bases fitting TRBD1. Germline V CDR1 and CDR2: SGHRS, YFSETQ. The V and J ends lost 0 bases and 3 bases, in that order; junction bases with no gene match: 4. CDR3 length equals 15 residues. The CDR3 DNA is TGCGCCAGCAGCTTGGCCCAGGGGGCAAAAGAGACCCAGTACTTC. It translates to CASSLAQGAKETQYF.

The rearrangement links TRBV7-9 to TRBJ1-3; D may be TRBD1 (6 bases). Germline lookup yields CDR1 SEHNR and CDR2 FQNEAQ (reference sequence). CDR3 size: 14 residues. V lost 5 bases to trimming and J lost 4 bases, with 12 bases between them. The CDR3 DNA sequence: TGTGCCAGCAGCGGGGGGCAATTCGGAAACACCATATATTTT. Translated, it gives CASSGGQFGNTIYF.